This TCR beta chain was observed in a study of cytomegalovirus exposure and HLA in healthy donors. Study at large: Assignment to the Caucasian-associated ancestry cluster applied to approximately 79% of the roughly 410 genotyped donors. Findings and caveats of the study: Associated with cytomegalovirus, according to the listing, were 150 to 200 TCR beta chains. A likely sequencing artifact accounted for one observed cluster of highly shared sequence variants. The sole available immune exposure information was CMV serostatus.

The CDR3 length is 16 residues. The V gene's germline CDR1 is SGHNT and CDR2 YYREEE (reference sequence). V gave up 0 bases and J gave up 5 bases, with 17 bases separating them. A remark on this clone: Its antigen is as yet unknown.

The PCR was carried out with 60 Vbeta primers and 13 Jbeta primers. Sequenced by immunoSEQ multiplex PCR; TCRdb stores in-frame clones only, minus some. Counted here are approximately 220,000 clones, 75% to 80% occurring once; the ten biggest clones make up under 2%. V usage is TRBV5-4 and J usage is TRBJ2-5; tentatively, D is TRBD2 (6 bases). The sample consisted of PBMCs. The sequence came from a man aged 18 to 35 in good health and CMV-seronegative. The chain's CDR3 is CASSLARDSGRETQYF. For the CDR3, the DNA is TGTGCCAGCAGCTTGGCCCGGGACTCGGGGAGGGAGACCCAGTACTTC.